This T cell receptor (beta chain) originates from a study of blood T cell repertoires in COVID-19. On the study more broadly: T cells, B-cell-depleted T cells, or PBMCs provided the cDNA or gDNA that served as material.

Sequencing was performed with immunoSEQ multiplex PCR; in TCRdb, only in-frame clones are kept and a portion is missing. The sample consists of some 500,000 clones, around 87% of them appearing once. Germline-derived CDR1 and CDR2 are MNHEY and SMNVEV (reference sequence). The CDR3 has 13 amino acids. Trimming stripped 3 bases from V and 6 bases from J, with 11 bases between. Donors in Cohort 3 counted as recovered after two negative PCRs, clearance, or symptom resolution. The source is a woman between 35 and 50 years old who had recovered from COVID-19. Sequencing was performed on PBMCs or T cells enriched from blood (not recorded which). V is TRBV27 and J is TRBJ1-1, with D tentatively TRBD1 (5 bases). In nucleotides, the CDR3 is TGTGCCAGCAGTTTCTTCGGGGGAGCTGAAGCTTTCTTT. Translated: CASSFFGGAEAFF.